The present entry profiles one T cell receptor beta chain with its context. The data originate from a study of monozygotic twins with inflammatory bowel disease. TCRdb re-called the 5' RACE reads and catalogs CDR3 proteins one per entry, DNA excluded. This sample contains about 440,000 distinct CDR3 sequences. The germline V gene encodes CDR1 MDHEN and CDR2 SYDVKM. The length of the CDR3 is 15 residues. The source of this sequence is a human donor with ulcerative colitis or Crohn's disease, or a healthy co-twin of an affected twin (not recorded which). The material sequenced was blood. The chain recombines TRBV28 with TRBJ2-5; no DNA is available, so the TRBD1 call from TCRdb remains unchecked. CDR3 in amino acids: CASSLGAVGWETQYF.